A single TCR beta chain is shown here with its context. Its antigen is currently unknown. The sample comes from a study of early T cells in non-severe SARS-CoV-2 infection. Study information: Chains were not paired, and sequencing was done on bulk RNA from unsorted whole blood.

General study points: There was a bias toward anti-spike CD8 responses in VDJdb matching, which missed private and CD4 specificities.

The V gene's germline CDR1 is SGHRS and CDR2 YFSETQ. The CDR3 sequence is 13 residues long. V lost 5 bases, J lost 7 bases, and 15 bases lay in between. Unique molecular identifier tags were affixed to discrete cDNA molecules. TCRdb processed the 5' RACE reads anew with MiXCR; each CDR3 protein has one entry. The sample shows around 82,000 distinct CDR3 sequences, over 12% of them seen only once. The chain links TRBV5-1 to TRBJ1-2; D remains unclear. The sample consisted of whole blood. The clonotype originates from an adult who was a healthcare worker with PCR-confirmed SARS-CoV-2 infection or an uninfected control (not recorded which). CDR3 DNA: TGCGCCAGCAGTTACCGGACGGAGACTGGCTACACCTTC. Its protein is CASSYRTETGYTF.